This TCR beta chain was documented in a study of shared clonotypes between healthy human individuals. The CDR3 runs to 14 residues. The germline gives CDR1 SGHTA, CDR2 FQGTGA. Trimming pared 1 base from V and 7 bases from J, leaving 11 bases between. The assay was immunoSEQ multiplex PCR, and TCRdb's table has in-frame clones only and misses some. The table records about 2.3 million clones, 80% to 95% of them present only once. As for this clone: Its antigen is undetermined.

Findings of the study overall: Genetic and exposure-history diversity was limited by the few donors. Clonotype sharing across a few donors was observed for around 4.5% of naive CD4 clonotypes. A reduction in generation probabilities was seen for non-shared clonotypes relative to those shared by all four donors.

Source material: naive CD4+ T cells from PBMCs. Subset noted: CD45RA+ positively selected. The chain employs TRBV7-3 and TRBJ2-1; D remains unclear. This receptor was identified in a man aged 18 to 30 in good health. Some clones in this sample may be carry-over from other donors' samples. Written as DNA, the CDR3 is TGTGCCAGCAGCTTAAAGTCCGCGGTTAATGAGCAGTTCTTC. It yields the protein CASSLKSAVNEQFF.